This T cell receptor beta chain was found in a study of shared clonotypes between healthy human individuals (dated by TCRdb to about 2020). For the wider study: The cohort included three men and a couple of women between 18 and 49 years of age. Per donor, leukapheresis produced somewhere between about 0.85 and 10 billion PBMCs. Libraries were prepared and TCR repertoires were sequenced by different laboratories using diverse techniques, in order to increase sequencing depth and limit assay-specific biases. Blood TCR repertoires of a handful of healthy adults were deeply sequenced to estimate repertoire size and the extent of clonotype sharing between individuals. Study-wide findings and limitations: Pairwise subsampling led to the expectation that sequencing depth would affect the degree of clonotype sharing among donors. The small number of donors limited the genetic and exposure-history diversity represented. Sampling was restricted to blood, and TCR repertoires in tissue are likely to differ from TCR repertoires in blood.

TCR CDR3 regions were amplified from genomic DNA by multiplex PCR using the deep immunoSEQ assay. Extracted genomic DNA from each cell subset was distributed evenly across all wells of several immunoSEQ 96-well plates, and each plate was treated as a replicate. For unsorted PBMC, 250 to 350 ng genomic DNA, equal to 30,000 or so T cell genomes, was loaded into each replicate PCR. Genomic DNA from unsorted PBMC was sequenced over ten immunoSEQ deep assay plates. The purified libraries were quantified using a Qubit 3.0 fluorometer, sized with a Bioanalyzer 2100, and then quantified again using the KAPA Library Quantification kit. Every immunoSEQ 96-well plate was sequenced on a separate single-read 150-cycle Illumina NextSeq 550 flow cell. Per the source publication's procedure: Because only junctional sequences without quality scores were contained in the immunoSEQ output, filtering matching that applied to full-length reads could not be performed. Sequences were annotated with PyIR, a Python wrapper for IgBLAST v1.9, and V/J genes and CDR3 were assigned using IMGT germline references. Reads with weak V/J assignments (E-value above 1e-6), missing CDR3, stop codons, out-of-frame junctions, or ambiguous translated residues were removed. V3J clonotypes were defined as sequences sharing an identical inferred V gene, J gene, and CDR3 amino acid sequence. The percentage overlap between two repertoires was calculated by dividing the number of shared unique clonotypes by the size of the smaller repertoire. RTK rarefaction, the Chao1 estimator, and Recon v2.1 estimates of unobserved clonotypes were used to assess repertoire richness. TCRdb limited this immuneACCESS table to in-frame rearrangements with V and J called. A share of clones is missing; checked studies link under half to unresolved V genes, and the rest is unexplained. Clone size and V and J calls were adopted from that table, with D and trimming inferred from the DNA. This sample has fewer than 650,000 clones in its table, and roughly 79% of those were observed once. 12% of the sample rests with the top ten.

The donors were healthy, HIV-negative adults who had no recently reported acute infections or vaccinations. All donors were Caucasian adults living in Nashville, Tennessee, USA. In the unsorted samples, roughly 90 million PBMCs were counted, and genomic DNA was extracted using the QIAamp DNA Blood Mini kit. After blood collection by leukapheresis, PBMCs were isolated using Ficoll-Histopaque density gradient centrifugation and then cryopreserved in the vapor phase of liquid nitrogen. Note on this clone: Its antigen target is currently unknown. Per-base quality was not reported, and no clone a single base away is much larger than it.

Trimming leaves V shorter by 4 bases and J shorter by 9 bases, with the junction holding 15 bases beyond the gene matches. Looking up the germline V gene yields CDR1 SGHRS and CDR2 YFSETQ. CDR3 length: 16 amino acids, cysteine to phenylalanine. CDR3 DNA is the only sequence kept; it has 48 bases, read in frame from the first base. Source material: PBMCs. This TCR came from a woman aged 40 to 50 in good health. Some clones in this sample may be carry-over from other donors' samples. The sequence is built from TRBV5-1 and TRBJ2-1, and TRBD1 matches 8 of the central bases. Read as DNA, the sequence is TGCGCCAGCAGCGGCGGACAGGGAGGAATGGAAGCTGAGCAGTTCTTC. Its coded protein is CASSGGQGGMEAEQFF. With all but the CDR3 taken from the reference TRBV5-1 and TRBJ2-1 genes, the full variable domain is: KAGVTQTPRYLIKTRGQQVTLSCSPISGHRSVSWYQQTPGQGLQFLFEYFSETQRNKGNFPGRFSGRQFSNSRSEMNVSTLELGDSALYLCASSGGQGGMEAEQFFGPGTRLTVL.